One sample yielded the 27 T cell receptor beta chains listed below, sequenced in a study of shared T cell receptors in the human thymus. Generated by immunoSEQ multiplex PCR, the TCRdb table keeps only in-frame clones and is missing some. Among about 660,000 clones, around 87% were seen once, and the ten largest hold roughly 0.0094%. This same sample was also part of a study on human thymus T cells.

The sample taken for sequencing was thymocytes. The receptors stem from a boy in the first two years of life with a congenital heart defect.

This rearrangement joins TRBV4-3 to TRBJ2-2; perhaps TRBD2 as D (6 bases). V was clipped by 0 bases and J by 3 bases, with 17 bases between them. Germline assignment: CDR1 LGHNA and CDR2 YSLEER. The CDR3 contains 18 residues. The CDR3 nucleotides are TGCGCCAGCAGCCAAGATCGGGGTAGCGGTTATTACACCGGGGAGCTGTTTTTT. It specifies CASSQDRGSGYYTGELFF.

The rearrangement links TRBV14 to TRBJ1-4, with D hard to call. The CDR3 has 15 amino acids. Germline V gene data show CDR1 as SGHDN and CDR2 as FVKESK. V lost 1 base to trimming and J lost 7 bases, with 13 bases between them. The DNA of the CDR3 is TGTGCCAGCAGCCAAGTTGCGGGAGGGAGTGAAAAACTGTTTTTT. It is translated as CASSQVAGGSEKLFF. The entire variable domain, with the rest obtained from reference TRBV14 and TRBJ1-4, is as follows: EAGVTQFPSHSVIEKGQTVTLRCDPISGHDNLYWYRRVMGKEIKFLLHFVKESKQDESGMPNNRFLAERTGGTYSTLKVQPAELEDSGVYFCASSQVAGGSEKLFFGSGTQLSVL.

The rearrangement links TRBV5-1 to TRBJ2-7; unclear D gene. CDR1 is SGHRS and CDR2 is YFSETQ in the germline V gene. Trimming cost V 4 bases and J 12 bases, with 23 bases left between them. The CDR3 is made up of 14 amino acids. The CDR3 reads CASSPNNARMCRYF. The CDR3 bases are TGCGCCAGCAGCCCAAATAACGCGAGGATGTGCCGGTACTTC.

The CDR3 region is CASSLRQGNEQFF. The CDR3 DNA is TGCGCCAGCAGCCTCAGACAGGGGAATGAGCAGTTCTTC. The rearrangement uses TRBV4-3 and TRBJ2-1; 8 positions agree with TRBD1. After removal of 4 bases from V and 7 bases from J, the junction contained 3 bases not matched to a gene. Germline lookup yields CDR1 LGHNA and CDR2 YSLEER. This CDR3 has 13 residues.

The V and J genes are TRBV11-2 and TRBJ1-1; 11 positions agree with TRBD1. Looked up from germline, CDR1 is SGHAT and CDR2 is FQNNGV. This CDR3 comprises 17 residues. J lost 0 bases, V lost 5 bases, and 8 bases had no gene match. In DNA form, the CDR3 reads TGTGCCAGCAGCGGCCGGACAGGGGGCCACATGAACACTGAAGCTTTCTTT. Translation: CASSGRTGGHMNTEAFF.

CDR3 DNA: TGTGCCAGTAGTACACTCCACCCAGGGTGGGTGGACTCTGGGGCCAACGTCCTGACTTTC. Amino acid sequence: CASSTLHPGWVDSGANVLTF. The chain links TRBV19 to TRBJ2-6; a weak D match, TRBD1 (5 bases). The CDR3 is made up of 20 amino acids. Germline V gene sequence: CDR1 LNHDA, CDR2 SQIVND (reference sequence). V lost 4 bases, J lost 0 bases, and 22 bases lay in between.

This clone has just a few counts. The V call is TRBV11-2, the J call TRBJ1-6, with 9 bases aligning to TRBD1. Germline CDR1 and CDR2: SGHAT and FQNNGV. This CDR3 region has 17 residues. The ends lost 4 bases at V and 8 bases at J; junction bases unmatched: 12. In nucleotides, the CDR3 is TGTGCCAGCAGCTCCAACCCCCGGGACAGGGTATATTCACCCCTCCACTTT. Translation gives CASSSNPRDRVYSPLHF.

The sample holds a few counts of this clone. This chain connects TRBV19 to TRBJ1-5; a possible D gene is TRBD1 (6 bases). Germline V gene sequence: CDR1 LNHDA, CDR2 SQIVND (reference sequence). Deletions cut 6 bases from V and 4 bases from J, with 22 bases between. The CDR3 has 17 residues. The CDR3 bases are TGTGCCAGTAGCGAGAGCACAGGGACGTTCGGGAATCAGCCCCAGCATTTT. Translating gives CASSESTGTFGNQPQHF.

This rearrangement joins TRBV7-9 to TRBJ1-4; maybe TRBD1 (6 bases). V was shortened by 5 bases and J by 3 bases, with 19 bases between the two germline ends. Germline V gives CDR1 SEHNR, CDR2 FQNEAQ (reference sequence). There are 17 residues in the CDR3. The CDR3 DNA reads TGTGCCAGCAGCGCCTCCGGGACACCAACCGCTAATGAAAAACTGTTTTTT. Its translation is CASSASGTPTANEKLFF.

This chain links TRBV15 with TRBJ2-5, with D tentatively TRBD2 (6 bases). CDR1 is LNHNV, CDR2 YYDKDF, per germline (reference sequence). The CDR3 runs 14 residues. V was cut by 0 bases and J by 4 bases, with 9 bases left in between. This CDR3 is CATSRDVGGETQYF. The CDR3 nucleotides are TGTGCCACCAGCAGAGATGTGGGGGGAGAGACCCAGTACTTC.

This chain joins TRBV19 and TRBJ1-2, with D possibly TRBD1 on 6 matching bases. CDR1 LNHDA and CDR2 SQIVND come from the germline V gene (reference sequence). V was clipped by 4 bases and J by 5 bases, with 14 bases between them. This CDR3 region has 14 residues. The CDR3 sequence: CASSKGQLGYGYTF. CDR3 bases: TGTGCCAGTAGTAAAGGACAGTTGGGTTATGGCTACACCTTC.

This clone was recorded a few times. The chain recombines TRBV4-2 with TRBJ2-6; unclear D gene. Germline V gene sequence: CDR1 LGHNA, CDR2 YNFKEQ. Trimming removed 8 bases at V and 0 bases at J, with 5 bases between. The CDR3 loop spans 13 amino acids. The CDR3 nucleotides read TGTGCCAGCGACAACTCTGGGGCCAACGTCCTGACTTTC. As protein: CASDNSGANVLTF.

The V call is TRBV5-6, the J call TRBJ1-3; 7 bases are shared with TRBD1. Germline loops: CDR1 SGHDT, CDR2 YYEEEE. V lost 4 bases to trimming and J lost 4 bases; unmatched junction nucleotides: 5. This CDR3 has 14 residues. The CDR3 protein is CASSRDRRGNTIYF. The CDR3 DNA is TGTGCCAGCAGCCGGGACAGAAGGGGAAACACCATATATTTT.

This sequence joins TRBV2 and TRBJ2-6; 8 bases match TRBD2. The CDR3 is made up of 22 amino acids. The V gene's germline CDR1 is SNHLY and CDR2 FYNNEI. The J segment lost 0 bases and the V segment lost 4 bases, leaving 20 bases of the junction unmatched. CDR3 sequence (DNA): TGTGCCAGCAGTGGGACAGAACGGGAGGGCCTTAAATATCACTCTGGGGCCAACGTCCTGACTTTC. Protein: CASSGTEREGLKYHSGANVLTF.

This chain joins TRBV12-5 and TRBJ2-3; TRBD2 matches at 9 bases. Germline V gene lookup returns CDR1 LGHNT and CDR2 FRNRAP. V was clipped by 4 bases and J by 4 bases; unmatched bases: 9. This CDR3 has 16 residues. For the CDR3, the DNA is TGTGCTAGTGGTTCCTCCACCGGACTAGCGCCAGATACGCAGTATTTT. Its protein product is CASGSSTGLAPDTQYF.

This chain connects TRBV14 to TRBJ1-3, with 10 bases lining up with TRBD1. Germline CDR1 reads SGHDN; CDR2 reads FVKESK. This CDR3 is 14 amino acids long. V lost 4 bases and J lost 6; bases outside the gene matches: 3. Written as DNA, the CDR3 is TGTGCCAGCAGCCGGACAGGGGGGAAAAACACCATATATTTT. Protein: CASSRTGGKNTIYF.

This clone was counted between two and nine times. The chain combines TRBV30 with TRBJ2-2; unclear D gene. V was pared by 2 bases and J by 3 bases, with 16 bases between. This CDR3 has 16 residues. The germline V gene has CDR1 GTSNPN and CDR2 SVGIG (reference sequence). CDR3 nucleotide sequence: TGTGCCTGGAGTCCTCTAGAAGGTATATACACCGGGGAGCTGTTTTTT. Translated, it gives CAWSPLEGIYTGELFF. Variable domain in full (rest from reference TRBV30 and TRBJ2-2): SQTIHQWPATLVQPVGSPLSLECTVEGTSNPNLYWYRQAAGRGLQLLFYSVGIGQISSEVPQNLSASRPQDRQFILSSKKLLLSDSGFYLCAWSPLEGIYTGELFFGEGSRLTVL.

The chain links TRBV2 to TRBJ2-5; a possible D gene is TRBD2 (5 bases). The CDR3 has 14 residues. From germline, CDR1 is SNHLY and CDR2 FYNNEI. Trimming left V 6 bases short and J 3 bases short, with 14 bases between. CDR3 sequence: CASSNLDFEETQYF. The CDR3 DNA sequence: TGTGCCAGCAGCAACCTGGACTTCGAAGAGACCCAGTACTTC. Looking up the rest from reference TRBV2 and TRBJ2-5 gives the full variable domain: EPEVTQTPSHQVTQMGQEVILRCVPISNHLYFYWYRQILGQKVEFLVSFYNNEISEKSEIFDDQFSVERPDGSNFTLKIRSTKLEDSAMYFCASSNLDFEETQYFGPGTRLLVL.

The V gene is TRBV5-1, the J gene TRBJ2-2; possible D gene TRBD1, 7 bases. The V and J ends lost 6 bases and 3 bases respectively, with 21 bases between them. Germline V gene lookup returns CDR1 SGHRS and CDR2 YFSETQ. This CDR3 region has 17 residues. Written as DNA, the CDR3 is TGCGCCAGCACTCAAAAAGTGACAGGGAGGTACACCGGGGAGCTGTTTTTT. Translated: CASTQKVTGRYTGELFF.

V and J are TRBV2 and TRBJ1-4; unclear D gene. The CDR3 runs to 15 residues. Per germline, CDR1 SNHLY and CDR2 FYNNEI. V was cut by 8 bases and J by 3 bases, with 16 bases left in between. The DNA for the CDR3 is TGTGCCAGCCGCACAGAAGGGAGATCTAATGAAAAACTGTTTTTT. Residues: CASRTEGRSNEKLFF.

CDR3: CASSDQGFSYEQYF. CDR3 nucleotides: TGTGCCAGCAGTGATCAGGGTTTCTCCTACGAGCAGTACTTC. This rearrangement joins TRBV6-1 to TRBJ2-7; TRBD1 is a possible D gene (5 bases). The CDR3 has 14 amino acids. V was clipped by 3 bases and J by 0 bases, with 9 bases between them. Germline values: CDR1 MNHNS, CDR2 SASEGT.

This chain links TRBV4-3 with TRBJ1-1, with 10 bases identical to TRBD1. CDR1 LGHNA and CDR2 YSLEER come from the germline V gene. This CDR3 spans 16 amino acids. With 0 bases clipped from V and 1 base from J, the junction kept 2 bases outside the gene matches. Here the CDR3 DNA reads TGCGCCAGCAGCCAAGAAAGGGACAGGGGGAACACTGAAGCTTTCTTT. Amino acid sequence: CASSQERDRGNTEAFF.

The count of this clone is one. This sequence joins TRBV7-2 and TRBJ1-2; possible D gene TRBD1, 6 bases. V shed 2 bases and J shed 10 bases, with 20 bases lying between them. CDR1 is SGHTA and CDR2 is FQGNSA in the germline V gene. The CDR3 loop spans 15 amino acids. This CDR3 reads CASSLPDRDKGYYTF. CDR3 nucleotide sequence: TGTGCCAGCAGCTTACCGGACCGGGACAAAGGTTACTACACCTTC.

CDR3 nucleotides: TGTGCCAGCCTGGACTTCGCTTATACGCAGTATTTT. The encoded protein is CASLDFAYTQYF. This chain connects TRBV25-1 to TRBJ2-3; maybe TRBD2 (5 bases). The germline V gene encodes CDR1 MGHDK and CDR2 SYGVNS. V lost 8 bases and J 7 bases, leaving 13 bases between the germline ends. This CDR3 spans 12 amino acids.

The V gene is TRBV4-2, the J gene TRBJ1-4; D may be TRBD1 (6 bases). Germline values: CDR1 LGHNA, CDR2 YNFKEQ. The CDR3 is made up of 17 amino acids. Trimming pared 2 bases from V and 7 bases from J, leaving 20 bases between. CDR3 protein: CASSQLGQPFGGEKLFF. The DNA of the CDR3 is TGTGCCAGCAGCCAATTGGGACAACCATTCGGAGGTGAAAAACTGTTTTTT.

This sequence joins TRBV19 and TRBJ1-1; 8 bases line up with TRBD1. The CDR3 is 15 residues long. Germline CDR1 reads LNHDA; CDR2 reads SQIVND (reference sequence). The trim removed 4 bases at V and 10 bases at J, leaving 14 bases unmatched. In DNA, the CDR3 is TGTGCCAGTAGTACCAGGACAGGGAAGGTCCTCGGAGCTTTCTTT. Its translation is CASSTRTGKVLGAFF.

The chain couples TRBV5-1 to TRBJ1-4; D unclear. The length of the CDR3 is 15 residues. The germline V gene encodes CDR1 SGHRS and CDR2 YFSETQ. The V end was cut by 4 bases, the J end by 0 bases, with 10 bases between. The CDR3 DNA is TGCGCCAGCAGCCCCTCGGAGTCAACTAATGAAAAACTGTTTTTT. It is translated as CASSPSESTNEKLFF.